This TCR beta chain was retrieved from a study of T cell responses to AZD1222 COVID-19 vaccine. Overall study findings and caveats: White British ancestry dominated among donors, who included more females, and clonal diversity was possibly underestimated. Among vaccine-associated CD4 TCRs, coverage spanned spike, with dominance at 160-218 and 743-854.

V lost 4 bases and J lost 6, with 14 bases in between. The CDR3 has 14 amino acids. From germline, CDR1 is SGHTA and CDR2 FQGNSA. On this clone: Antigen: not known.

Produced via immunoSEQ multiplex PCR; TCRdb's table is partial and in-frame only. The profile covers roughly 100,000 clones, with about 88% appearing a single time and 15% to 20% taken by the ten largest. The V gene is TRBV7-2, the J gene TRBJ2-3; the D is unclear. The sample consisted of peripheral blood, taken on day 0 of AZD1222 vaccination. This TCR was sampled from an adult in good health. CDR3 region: CASSWVGSGDTQYF. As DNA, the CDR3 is TGTGCCAGCAGCTGGGTAGGGTCTGGGGATACGCAGTATTTT.